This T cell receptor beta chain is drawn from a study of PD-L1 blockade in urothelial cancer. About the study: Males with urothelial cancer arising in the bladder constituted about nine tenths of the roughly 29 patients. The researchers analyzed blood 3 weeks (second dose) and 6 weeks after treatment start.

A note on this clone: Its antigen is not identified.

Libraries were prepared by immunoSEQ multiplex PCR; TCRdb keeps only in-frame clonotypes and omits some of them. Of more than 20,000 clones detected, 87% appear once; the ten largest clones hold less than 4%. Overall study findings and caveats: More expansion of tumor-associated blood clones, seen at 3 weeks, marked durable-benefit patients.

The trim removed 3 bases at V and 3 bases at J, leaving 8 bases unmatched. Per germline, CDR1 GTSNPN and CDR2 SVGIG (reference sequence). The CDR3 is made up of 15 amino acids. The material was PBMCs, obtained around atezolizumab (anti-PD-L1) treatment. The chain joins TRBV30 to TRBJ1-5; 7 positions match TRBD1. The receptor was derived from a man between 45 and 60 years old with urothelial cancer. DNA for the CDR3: TGTGCCTGGAGAGAGGCACAGGGGCCCAATCAGCCCCAGCATTTT. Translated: CAWREAQGPNQPQHF.